One and the same sample provided the 10 T cell receptor beta chains below, sequenced in a study of neoadjuvant anti-PD-1 for oral cavity cancer. Clones were sequenced by immunoSEQ multiplex PCR, and TCRdb holds only the in-frame ones, with some missing. The sample holds 70,000 to 95,000 clones, 84% seen once. Sequenced material: PBMCs, taken before nivolumab (anti-PD-1) treatment. These receptors originate from a person aged 40-85 years with oral cavity squamous cell carcinoma.

V gene TRBV25-1 combines with J gene TRBJ2-3; 9 nucleotides match TRBD1. Germline CDR1 is MGHDK and CDR2 is SYGVNS. The CDR3 totals 14 residues. Unmatched junction bases numbered 4, after V lost 3 bases and J lost 6 bases. CDR3 in DNA: TGTGCCAGCAGTGAGACAGGGGGAATGGATACGCAGTATTTT. This sequence encodes CASSETGGMDTQYF.

The V gene is TRBV11-3, the J gene TRBJ2-5; 8 nucleotides align to TRBD1. The CDR3 covers 15 residues. Unmatched junction bases numbered 10, after V lost 5 bases and J lost 5 bases. Germline assignment: CDR1 SGHNT and CDR2 YENEEA. The CDR3, as DNA: TGTGCCAGCAGCGACGGACAGGGCAGGGGGGAGACCCAGTACTTC. Its translation is CASSDGQGRGETQYF.

The rearrangement links TRBV6-5 to TRBJ1-6, with D perhaps matching TRBD1 (6 bases). Germline V lookup: CDR1 MNHEY, CDR2 SVGAGI. Trimming left V 4 bases short and J 11 bases short, with 15 bases between. The CDR3 extends over 14 amino acids. The DNA for the CDR3 is TGTGCCAGCAGTTCCCAGAGGGGGTTAACACCCCTCCACTTT. The encoded protein is CASSSQRGLTPLHF.

V usage is TRBV29-1 and J usage is TRBJ2-1; 15 bases agree with TRBD2. The germline CDR1 and CDR2 sequences are SQVTM and ANQGSEA. The CDR3 consists of 16 residues. The junction had 14 bases not matched to a gene; V was cut back by 7 bases and J by 10 bases. The CDR3 DNA reads TGCAGCGGGTCCACAGCACCGGGACTAGCGGGAGGAGAGCAGTTCTTC. It translates to CSGSTAPGLAGGEQFF.

This chain connects TRBV2 to TRBJ2-6; maybe TRBD2 (6 bases). V dropped 5 bases and J dropped 4 bases, with 12 bases sitting between them. This CDR3 comprises 15 residues. The V gene's germline CDR1 is SNHLY and CDR2 FYNNEI. CDR3 loop: CASSPLASGANVLTF. DNA of the CDR3: TGTGCCAGCAGTCCTCTAGCGTCCGGGGCCAACGTCCTGACTTTC.

This chain uses TRBV28 with TRBJ2-7, with TRBD1 identical over 9 bases. From germline, CDR1 is MDHEN and CDR2 SYDVKM. The CDR3 loop spans 13 amino acids. The ends lost 4 bases at V and 6 bases at J; junction bases unmatched: 4. CDR3: CASSSGQGGEQYF. CDR3 in DNA: TGTGCCAGCAGTTCGGGACAGGGAGGCGAGCAGTACTTC.

CDR3 in amino acids: CASSPNDSSYEQYF. In DNA form, the CDR3 reads TGTGCCAGCAGTCCTAACGACAGCTCCTACGAGCAGTACTTC. J is TRBJ2-7 and V is TRBV27; D possibly corresponds to TRBD1 (5 bases). V lost 5 bases to trimming and J lost 0 bases, with 11 bases between them. CDR1 and CDR2 (germline): MNHEY, SMNVEV (reference sequence). The CDR3 is made up of 14 amino acids.

The gene calls are TRBV2 and TRBJ2-6; the D gene is possibly TRBD1 (5 bases). V dropped 6 bases and J dropped 2 bases, with 11 bases sitting between them. Germline-derived CDR1 and CDR2 are SNHLY and FYNNEI. CDR3 length: 15 amino acids. The CDR3 sequence: CASSDRGAGANVLTF. DNA of the CDR3: TGTGCCAGCAGCGATAGGGGTGCTGGGGCCAACGTCCTGACTTTC.

This clone was detected a few times. The chain employs TRBV10-3 and TRBJ1-2; 8 nucleotides agree with TRBD1. Germline CDR1 reads ENHRY; CDR2 reads SYGVKD. With 7 bases clipped from V and 6 bases from J, the junction kept 10 bases outside the gene matches. The CDR3 is 14 residues long. The CDR3 region has the DNA TGTGCCATCACCCCTGGACAGGGTTCCGATGGCTACACCTTC. Its protein product is CAITPGQGSDGYTF.

The gene calls are TRBV19 and TRBJ2-5; TRBD2 matches 10 bases. Germline CDR1 reads LNHDA; CDR2 reads SQIVND (reference sequence). The CDR3 consists of 14 residues. V gave up 4 bases and J gave up 4 bases; unmatched junction bases: 3. The CDR3 is CASSTSGGGETQYF. DNA of the CDR3: TGTGCCAGTAGTACTAGCGGGGGTGGAGAGACCCAGTACTTC.